This T cell receptor beta chain was obtained from a study of response to subunit inactivated influenza vaccine. Broader study findings: The authors put forward the suggestion that each seasonal influenza vaccination may bring in only a limited number of new T cells.

Germline V gene lookup returns CDR1 MDHEN and CDR2 SYDVKM. With V trimmed by 5 bases and J by 2 bases, 9 bases remained unmatched. The CDR3 sequence is 15 residues long. This clonotype was detected many times. Its antigen is currently unknown. TCRdb analysed the RT-PCR reads with MiXCR anew, one entry per CDR3 protein. The profile shows 450,000 to 500,000 distinct CDR3 sequences, over 9.5% of them singletons. The sample consisted of PBMCs from blood, taken roughly 47 days after vaccination. The TCR was taken from a man aged 50-60 years who received an inactivated influenza vaccine. This rearrangement joins TRBV28 to TRBJ2-7; 7 bases are a match to TRBD1. The CDR3 region is CASSTTGPDTYEQYF. The CDR3 DNA is TGTGCCAGCAGTACGACAGGGCCGGATACCTACGAGCAGTACTTC.